These T cell receptor beta chains were read from a single sample in a study of cytomegalovirus exposure and HLA in healthy donors. Produced via immunoSEQ multiplex PCR; TCRdb's table is partial and in-frame only. Of under 200,000 clones in the sample, about 80% are singletons; the top ten hold roughly 0.5%. Sequenced sample: PBMCs. The receptors shown here come from a woman aged 45-65 years in good health and CMV-seronegative. Each CDR3 is given with its conserved first and last residue. The D gene is left open where the match is weak. Some rows have no size entry. The others give once, few or many, or a class for an expanded clone.

v_gene,j_gene,d_gene,abundance,CDR3aa,CDR3nt
TRBV19,TRBJ1-5,NA,NA,CASSNRDNYSNQPQHF,TGTGCCAGTAGTAACCGGGACAATTATAGCAATCAGCCCCAGCATTTT
TRBV6-1,TRBJ1-5,NA,NA,CASRHENQPQHF,TGTGCCAGCAGACACGAAAATCAGCCCCAGCATTTT
TRBV25-1,TRBJ2-3,TRBD2,NA,CASSVGGAGTDTQYF,TGTGCCAGCAGTGTCGGGGGGGCCGGCACAGATACGCAGTATTTT
TRBV5-6,TRBJ2-7,TRBD1,NA,CASSITLTGFYEQYF,TGTGCCAGCAGCATAACCTTGACAGGGTTCTACGAGCAGTACTTC
TRBV15,TRBJ2-5,TRBD1,few,CATSRHYGQAVETQYF,TGTGCCACCAGCAGGCACTATGGACAGGCCGTAGAGACCCAGTACTTC
TRBV10-3,TRBJ2-3,NA,NA,CAISEGRGAVTDTQYF,TGTGCCATCAGTGAGGGCAGGGGAGCAGTTACAGATACGCAGTATTTT
TRBV28,TRBJ1-1,NA,NA,CASSTLQGFNTEAFF,TGTGCCAGCAGTACTTTACAGGGTTTCAACACTGAAGCTTTCTTT
TRBV30,TRBJ2-7,NA,NA,CAWSVAPTYEQYF,TGTGCCTGGAGTGTAGCCCCAACCTACGAGCAGTACTTC
TRBV7-2,TRBJ1-2,NA,NA,CASSLGGGRRKGGYTF,TGTGCCAGCAGCTTAGGAGGAGGCAGGAGGAAGGGTGGCTACACCTTC
TRBV28,TRBJ1-1,NA,NA,CASSFPSVSEAEAFF,TGTGCCAGCAGTTTTCCGAGCGTAAGCGAGGCTGAAGCTTTCTTT
TRBV4-3,TRBJ2-1,TRBD1,few,CASSQEVSQGANNEQFF,TGCGCCAGCAGCCAAGAGGTTTCCCAGGGGGCAAACAATGAGCAGTTCTTC
TRBV5-1,TRBJ2-1,TRBD1,NA,CASSVDRAHNEQFF,TGCGCCAGCAGCGTGGACAGGGCCCACAATGAGCAGTTCTTC
TRBV7-2,TRBJ1-5,NA,NA,CASNKIRGAQPQHF,TGTGCCAGCAATAAAATCAGGGGTGCTCAGCCCCAGCATTTT